This T cell receptor (beta chain) was profiled in a study of identical twins. MiXCR, run by TCRdb on the 5' RACE reads, gives a single entry per CDR3 protein. Among a few hundred thousand distinct CDR3 sequences listed, less than 20% were seen once. From germline, CDR1 is DFQATT and CDR2 SNEGSKA (reference sequence). The length of the CDR3 is 15 residues. With 4 bases clipped from V and 0 bases from J, the junction kept 7 bases outside the gene matches. V and J are TRBV20-1 and TRBJ2-3; 7 bases map to TRBD1. Sequencing was carried out using naive T cells sorted from blood. This receptor was taken from a man between 50 and 59 years old in good health. CDR3 sequence (DNA): TGCAGTGCTAATGACAGGGTTTACAGCACAGATACGCAGTATTTT. Translation gives CSANDRVYSTDTQYF.